These T cell receptor beta chains were read from a single sample in a study of blood T cell repertoires in COVID-19. Assay: immunoSEQ multiplex PCR; the TCRdb copy retains only in-frame clones and omits some. Here the sample spans roughly 80,000 clones, around 80% being singletons. Specimen: peripheral blood. Every receptor here comes from a man aged 55 to 70 with active or convalescent COVID-19. The CDR3 runs from the conserved cysteine through the conserved F or W. Each record gives: clone size, J gene, D gene, V gene, CDR3 protein, CDR3 DNA. The D gene is left open where the match is weak. Clone size is not always given. Where it is, it says once, few, many or a class for expanded clones.

NA | TRBJ1-1 | TRBD1 | TRBV9 | CASSRDRSAEAFF | TGTGCCAGCAGTCGGGACAGGTCAGCTGAAGCTTTCTTT
NA | TRBJ2-7 | TRBD1 | TRBV19 | CASSITGRQGSYEQYF | TGTGCCAGTAGTATAACGGGGAGACAGGGATCCTACGAGCAGTACTTC
NA | TRBJ2-7 | NA | TRBV10-3 | CAISESTGTVDEQYF | TGTGCCATCAGTGAGTCCACAGGGACGGTCGACGAGCAGTACTTC
NA | TRBJ1-6 | NA | TRBV7-8 | CASSTDGQWNSPLHF | TGTGCCAGCAGCACCGACGGACAGTGGAATTCACCCCTCCACTTT
NA | TRBJ2-3 | NA | TRBV4-3 | CASSQEAFPAGSTDTQYF | TGCGCCAGCAGCCAAGAGGCCTTCCCCGCGGGGAGCACAGATACGCAGTATTTT
NA | TRBJ2-5 | NA | TRBV6-6 | CASSYGRGGLKETQYF | TGTGCCAGCAGTTACGGGAGGGGGGGGCTAAAAGAGACCCAGTACTTC
once | TRBJ1-1 | TRBD1 | TRBV4-2 | CASSQGQGTWNTEAFF | TGTGCCAGCAGCCAAGGACAGGGGACATGGAACACTGAAGCTTTCTTT
NA | TRBJ2-5 | TRBD1 | TRBV19 | CASSIQTGDIGETQYF | TGTGCCAGTAGTATCCAGACAGGGGACATAGGAGAGACCCAGTACTTC
NA | TRBJ1-6 | NA | TRBV27 | CASSSPGQGGSPLHF | TGTGCCAGCAGTTCTCCGGGGCAGGGAGGCTCACCCCTCCACTTT
NA | TRBJ1-2 | TRBD1 | TRBV29-1 | CSVLGQFYGYTF | TGCAGCGTTCTGGGACAGTTCTATGGCTACACCTTC
NA | TRBJ1-2 | TRBD1 | TRBV12-3/TRBV12-4 | CAISPGQGSGYTF | TGTGCCATCTCACCGGGACAGGGAAGCGGCTACACCTTC
NA | TRBJ2-1 | TRBD1 | TRBV12-5 | CASDGPGDRGFF | TGTGCTAGTGATGGGCCGGGGGACAGGGGATTCTTC
few | TRBJ1-2 | TRBD1 | TRBV6-1 | CASTTQGGSGYTF | TGTGCCAGCACGACTCAGGGGGGTTCTGGCTACACCTTC
NA | TRBJ1-2 | TRBD1 | TRBV6-5 | CASSTGGRHYGYTF | TGTGCCAGCAGTACAGGGGGCAGGCACTATGGCTACACCTTC
NA | TRBJ2-5 | TRBD2 | TRBV6-5 | CASRGLAQQETQYF | TGTGCCAGCAGGGGACTAGCGCAACAAGAGACCCAGTACTTC
NA | TRBJ2-7 | NA | TRBV7-2 | CASKFDGAYEQYF | TGTGCCAGCAAGTTCGACGGGGCCTACGAGCAGTACTTC
NA | TRBJ2-3 | NA | TRBV7-2 | CASKEGASTDTQYF | TGTGCCTCGAAGGAAGGGGCGAGCACAGATACGCAGTATTTT
NA | TRBJ1-1 | TRBD1 | TRBV19 | CASTMTGWGNTEAFF | TGTGCCAGTACCATGACAGGGTGGGGAAACACTGAAGCTTTCTTT
once | TRBJ2-5 | NA | TRBV7-8 | CASSLGLGGGETQYF | TGTGCCAGCAGCTTAGGCCTCGGAGGAGGAGAGACCCAGTACTTC